This T cell receptor (beta chain) was observed in a study of blood T cell repertoires in COVID-19. Data came from immunoSEQ multiplex PCR; TCRdb stores just in-frame clones and leaves some out. The data show around 150,000 clones, almost 85% seen once. Trimming left V 0 bases short and J 5 bases short, with 10 bases between. The CDR3 consists of 14 residues. Looked up from germline, CDR1 is SGDLS and CDR2 is YYNGEE. The sequence derives from a woman older than 75 with acute or convalescent COVID-19. V usage is TRBV9 and J usage is TRBJ2-3; TRBD2 is a possible D gene (6 bases). The source material was peripheral blood. CDR3 sequence: CASSVGRAGDTQYF. In DNA, the CDR3 is TGTGCCAGCAGCGTAGGGAGGGCGGGAGATACGCAGTATTTT. Full variable domain (outside the CDR3, taken from reference TRBV9 and TRBJ2-3): DSGVTQTPKHLITATGQRVTLRCSPRSGDLSVYWYQQSLDQGLQFLIQYYNGEERAKGNILERFSAQQFPDLHSELNLSSLELGDSALYFCASSVGRAGDTQYFGPGTRLTVL.